This is a list of T cell receptor beta chains from one sample in a study of blood T cell repertoires in COVID-19. TCRdb keeps only in-frame clones here, not all; method: immunoSEQ multiplex PCR. The table lists around 250,000 clones, around 88% of them singletons. The sequencing sample was made of peripheral blood. Receptor source: a man older than 75 with acute or convalescent COVID-19. Both conserved end residues are part of each CDR3. A D gene is named only where the DNA matches it firmly. Rows give clone size only sometimes, using once, few, many, or a class for an expanded clone.

TRBJ2-7,NA,TRBV2,14,NA,TGTGCCAGCAGTGTCGGGCAGGGGTTTGGCGAGCAGTACTTC,CASSVGQGFGEQYF
TRBJ1-4,TRBD1,TRBV5-1,15,NA,TGCGCCAGCAGCTTCCAGGGACAGGGTCCTGAAAAACTGTTTTTT,CASSFQGQGPEKLFF
TRBJ1-4,NA,TRBV7-9,17,NA,TGTGCCAGCAGCTTGGGAGGGGGGCTCGCAACTAATGAAAAACTGTTTTTT,CASSLGGGLATNEKLFF
TRBJ2-5,TRBD2,TRBV5-6,17,NA,TGTGCCAGCAGCCCAGCCCTGACTAGCGGGGGGTGGGAGACCCAGTACTTC,CASSPALTSGGWETQYF
TRBJ2-5,TRBD2,TRBV4-2,13,NA,TGTGCCAGCAGCCAACAACTAGCGGAGACCCAGTACTTC,CASSQQLAETQYF
TRBJ2-5,NA,TRBV5-5,14,once,TGTGCCAGCAGCCTCGGACATTTGCAAGAGACCCAGTACTTC,CASSLGHLQETQYF
TRBJ1-1,NA,TRBV6-5,14,NA,TGTGCCAGCAGGTACGCGGGACGGGCCCGTGAAGCTTTCTTT,CASRYAGRAREAFF
TRBJ1-1,NA,TRBV9,16,NA,TGTGCCAGCAGCGTAAGCGGGGGGACAATGAACACTGAAGCTTTCTTT,CASSVSGGTMNTEAFF
TRBJ1-4,NA,TRBV4-3,14,NA,TGCGCCAGCAGCCCGAGTAGAACTAATGAAAAACTGTTTTTT,CASSPSRTNEKLFF
TRBJ1-1,TRBD1,TRBV7-8,14,NA,TGTGCCAGCAGCGAATCAGGGGGCCGAACTGAAGCTTTCTTT,CASSESGGRTEAFF
TRBJ1-4,NA,TRBV5-6,14,NA,TGTGCCAGCAGCTTGGACAGGGTAACCGAAAAACTGTTTTTT,CASSLDRVTEKLFF
TRBJ2-7,NA,TRBV18,13,many,TGTGCCAGCTCACCCCAGGGGTCCGGCGAGCAGTACTTC,CASSPQGSGEQYF
TRBJ2-5,NA,TRBV24-1,17,NA,TGTGCCACCAGTGATTCCTCCCCCGGTGGAGGGCTGGAGACCCAGTACTTC,CATSDSSPGGGLETQYF
TRBJ1-2,NA,TRBV15,13,NA,TGTGCCACCAGCACCCCTAGAGGCTATGGCTACACCTTC,CATSTPRGYGYTF
TRBJ1-2,NA,TRBV5-6,12,NA,TGTGCCAGCAGCTTGGCCAGCTATGGCTACACCTTC,CASSLASYGYTF
TRBJ1-2,TRBD1,TRBV29-1,12,few,TGCAGCGTTGGACAGGGAACAGGCGGCTACACCTTC,CSVGQGTGGYTF
TRBJ1-2,NA,TRBV19,15,NA,TGTGCCAGTAGTAGGGGGGATGGGGGGAACTATGGCTACACCTTC,CASSRGDGGNYGYTF
TRBJ2-7,TRBD1,TRBV11-1,16,NA,TGTGCCAGCAGCTTGACGGACAGGGGGACAGCCTACGAGCAGTACTTC,CASSLTDRGTAYEQYF
TRBJ1-1,NA,TRBV6-2/TRBV6-3,16,NA,TGTGCCAGCAGTCGCCCGAGGGTGGCAGGGAGGACTGAAGCTTTCTTT,CASSRPRVAGRTEAFF
TRBJ2-3,TRBD2,TRBV6-2/TRBV6-3,17,NA,TGTGCCAGCAGTTATCCCCCCCTAGCGGGGGTGGGAGATACGCAGTATTTT,CASSYPPLAGVGDTQYF
TRBJ2-4,NA,TRBV7-9,13,once,TGTGCCAGCAGCGACAGGAATCAAAACATTCAGTACTTC,CASSDRNQNIQYF
TRBJ2-7,NA,TRBV18,16,once,TGTGCCAGCTCACCACCGACCTTGGGGGCGTCTCGCGAGCAGTACTTC,CASSPPTLGASREQYF